The subject of this entry is one T cell receptor (beta chain). Its antigen has not been determined. Per-nucleotide qualities are absent, and no much larger clonotype sits a single base away. The TCR beta CDR3 regions were amplified from RNA transcripts. For the first round of RT-PCR on the TCR CDR3, the HTBI primer set was used together with the Qiagen OneStep RT-PCR kit. Libraries were constructed in a second round of multiplex PCR, after which size selection and purification were carried out. Libraries were sequenced paired-end with 100 bp reads on an Illumina HiSeq2000. From the authors' description of their analysis: SOAPnuke was used to process the raw data, with reads discarded if the reads contained adapters or uncalled bases, had a mean Phred below 15, or lacked an exact constant-primer or identifier match. COPE v1.2.5 was used to merge the high-quality paired reads, and each unique nucleotide sequence was defined as a clonotype. Clonotypes were aligned to IMGT TRBV, TRBD and TRBJ reference segments using MiTCR v1.1. Only V-J combinations with frequency above 0.0001, covering about 99% of repertoires, were analysed. The TCS score was defined as the ratio of F50 (clonal expansion) to E x V (chaos), calculated using BLOSUM62-based TCRdist between CDR3 peptides within each V-J. Welch's t-statistics and random forest reduced roughly 500 V-J features to 13, which were used in a naive Bayes classifier (R e1071). The public sequencing data were trimmed at Q25 with fastp and processed into clonotypes with MiXCR by TCRdb, which kept only in-frame beta chains. CDR3 protein sequences are deduplicated, and each keeps its most common genes and DNA. TCRdb, rather than the study authors, made the V and J calls. Here the sample has a few hundred thousand distinct CDR3 sequences; approximately 16% occur a single time. The ten largest clonotypes hold approximately 20% of the sample.

The sample originates from a study of T cells in Graves' hyperthyroidism and ophthalmopathy (dated by TCRdb to between 2018 and 2021). Regarding the study in general: Peripheral blood was sampled at the time of initial diagnosis, prior to any treatment. TCR V-J signatures able to tell the groups apart were searched for in a discovery cohort of 90 to 100 patients, of whom 43 had Graves' ophthalmopathy and some 60 had stable Graves' hyperthyroidism. Prospective prediction of ophthalmopathy was tested in an independent validation cohort of 18 to 20 hyperthyroidism patients and 17 patients who later progressed to ophthalmopathy. The 95 to 100 discovery patients were randomly divided into training and test sets at a 7:3 ratio. In addition, the study compared T-cell repertoires in thyroid tissue and in blood from roughly 6 Graves' hyperthyroidism patients. Following sampling, methimazole starting at 30 mg daily was given to hyperthyroidism patients, and high-dose intravenous methylprednisolone was given to ophthalmopathy patients. The paper describes TCR Vbeta CDR3 sequencing of 135 peripheral blood samples, made up of 43 ophthalmopathy patients, around 78 hyperthyroidism patients and roughly 17 progressor patients. The full study reports these points: Sample size was not statistically predetermined, and investigators were not blinded to group allocation. During validation, the model predicted progression to ophthalmopathy a median of around 6 months ahead of onset, with 60% to 71% sensitivity and less than 85% specificity. In cross-validation, a model built on a 13 V-J signature told ophthalmopathy apart from stable hyperthyroidism with roughly 87% sensitivity and approximately 84% specificity, and in testing the same model reached 80%/75%. Most expanded thyroid clonotypes (frequency above 0.001) were also detected in blood, suggesting blood repertoires may reflect thyroid immune responses.

In the ophthalmopathy patients, disease was moderately to severely active, with a Clinical Activity Score of 3 or more, a NOSPECS grade of 4 or more, and a duration of less than 3 months. Patients with uncontrolled infections, other autoimmune diseases, pregnancy or lactation were excluded. Diagnoses relied on clinical symptoms, serum thyroxine and TRAb, thyroid ultrasound and orbital computed tomography. PBMCs were separated from over 9 ml of fresh peripheral blood using Ficoll-Paque density gradient centrifugation. Total RNA was extracted using Trizol reagent, and RNA quality was assessed on an Agilent 2100 Bioanalyzer. CDR1 and CDR2 are read off the germline V gene as MGHDK and SYGVNS. The CDR3 holds 16 amino acids from the cysteine to the phenylalanine. The sequence is cut down to CDR3 DNA, 48 bases in frame from base 1. Compared with germline, V lacks 8 bases and J lacks 10 bases; bases without a gene match: 17.

Input material: blood. This chain joins TRBV25-1 to TRBJ1-4; 9 bases in between match TRBD1. This clonotype was sampled from a woman aged 55 to 70 with Graves' ophthalmopathy. CDR3 region: CASRSPGTGSVGKLFF. The sequenced DNA: TGTGCCAGCCGTAGTCCCGGGACAGGGTCGGTTGGAAAACTGTTTTTT.